The 8 T cell receptor beta chains below all came from one sample that was sequenced in a study of blood T cell repertoires in COVID-19. Using immunoSEQ multiplex PCR, the repertoire was profiled, and TCRdb retains in-frame clones only, with some absent. Of 150,000 or so clones in the sample, approximately 87% were seen once. Sequenced: peripheral blood. The receptors derive from a woman between 65 and 79 years old with COVID-19, enrolled during active disease.

V is TRBV30 and J is TRBJ1-2, with a possible D match to TRBD1 (6 bases). Germline-derived CDR1 and CDR2 are GTSNPN and SVGIG (reference sequence). Trimming left V 0 bases short and J 9 bases short, with 11 bases between. This CDR3 comprises 12 residues. The CDR3 is CAWSVLGHRYTF. The CDR3 DNA reads as TGTGCCTGGAGTGTCCTGGGACATCGCTACACCTTC. Full variable domain (remainder filled in from reference TRBV30 and TRBJ1-2): SQTIHQWPATLVQPVGSPLSLECTVEGTSNPNLYWYRQAAGRGLQLLFYSVGIGQISSEVPQNLSASRPQDRQFILSSKKLLLSDSGFYLCAWSVLGHRYTFGSGTRLTVV.

V is TRBV15 and J is TRBJ2-7; 11 bases fit TRBD1. V lost 11 bases, J lost 0 bases, and 3 bases stayed unmatched. CDR1 LNHNV and CDR2 YYDKDF come from the germline V gene (reference sequence). The CDR3 covers 13 residues. The chain's CDR3 is CAAGTGGSYEQYF. In DNA, the CDR3 is TGTGCCGCCGGGACAGGGGGCTCCTACGAGCAGTACTTC.

V usage is TRBV3-1 (or the pseudogene TRBV3-2) and J usage is TRBJ1-5, with TRBD1 as a possible D gene (6 bases). The V and J ends lost 0 bases and 2 bases respectively, with 14 bases between them. Germline lookup yields CDR1 LGHDT and CDR2 YNNKEL (reference sequence). This CDR3 has 17 amino acids. CDR3 coding DNA: TGTGCCAGCAGCCAAGAAGTCCTAGGGGGTGGCAATCAGCCCCAGCATTTT. Its protein product is CASSQEVLGGGNQPQHF.

The chain uses TRBV2 and TRBJ1-5; D gene unclear. Trimming left V 2 bases short and J 7 bases short, with 12 bases between. The V gene's germline CDR1 is SNHLY and CDR2 FYNNEI. This CDR3 has 14 residues. The CDR3 nucleotides are TGTGCCAGCAGTGAAAGCGCCCATTCACAGCCCCAGCATTTT. This codes for CASSESAHSQPQHF.

The J gene is TRBJ2-7, the V gene TRBV18; D unclear. V shed 3 bases and J shed 3 bases, with 9 bases lying between them. The CDR3 covers 13 residues. Germline values: CDR1 KGHSH, CDR2 LQKENI. The CDR3 DNA reads TGTGCCAGCTCACCTGAACAGATCTACGAGCAGTACTTC. This sequence encodes CASSPEQIYEQYF.

CDR3 sequence: CASSLQGQGVGRSSYEQYF. CDR3 in DNA: TGTGCCAGCAGCTTGCAGGGACAGGGAGTAGGTAGGAGCTCCTACGAGCAGTACTTC. This chain connects TRBV5-6 to TRBJ2-7, with 9 bases fitting TRBD1. J lost 0 bases, V lost 1 base, and 14 bases had no gene match. Germline assignment: CDR1 SGHDT and CDR2 YYEEEE. The CDR3 has 19 residues.

CDR3 in DNA: TGTGCCAGCAGCCCAAGGACAGGGGAAGATGATGGCTACACCTTC. Translated, it gives CASSPRTGEDDGYTF. This chain connects TRBV9 to TRBJ1-2; 9 bases line up with TRBD1. Per germline, CDR1 SGDLS and CDR2 YYNGEE. After removal of 4 bases from V and 6 bases from J, the junction contained 10 bases not matched to a gene. CDR3 length: 15 amino acids.

This clone was seen only once. The rearrangement uses TRBV14 and TRBJ1-4, with 8 bases fitting TRBD1. The germline gives CDR1 SGHDN, CDR2 FVKESK. V shed 5 bases, J shed 7 bases, and the junction held 9 bases outside the gene matches. The CDR3 totals 15 residues. CDR3 in amino acids: CASSDWTGRIEKLFF. In DNA, the CDR3 is TGTGCCAGCAGCGATTGGACAGGGCGAATTGAAAAACTGTTTTTT.